This T cell receptor (beta chain) was profiled in a study of blood T cell repertoires in COVID-19. Across the whole study: Collection of acute and convalescent COVID-19 samples took place in the United States, Italy and Spain. Sample material is recorded as cDNA or gDNA derived from T cells, B-cell-depleted T cells, or PBMCs.

Followed over time, Seattle patients had been enrolled while infection was active. CDR1 is SEHNR and CDR2 is FQNEAQ in the germline V gene (reference sequence). The CDR3 is 17 residues long. Unmatched junction bases numbered 12, after V lost 2 bases and J lost 5 bases. Per the original methods: Reference gene primers were amplified, and this amplification served to estimate nucleated cell counts. Data came from immunoSEQ multiplex PCR; TCRdb stores just in-frame clones and leaves some out. Clonal size and the V and J genes are those of that table, whereas D and trimming came from the DNA. The data contain 410,000 or so clones, 70% to 90% of them singletons.

This TCR was recovered from a woman in her forties with COVID-19, enrolled during active disease. The V call is TRBV7-9, the J call TRBJ2-5; 9 positions agree with TRBD1. Sequenced input: peripheral blood. The CDR3 region has the DNA TGTGCCAGCAGCTTATGGATGCAGACAGGGGGGGGTGAGACCCAGTACTTC. Translated, it gives CASSLWMQTGGGETQYF.